This T cell receptor (beta chain) was obtained from a study of blood T cell repertoires in COVID-19 (dated by TCRdb to the early 2020s). In terms of the full investigation: Collaborator samples came from the United States, Italy and Spain and covered acute and convalescent phases of COVID-19. A de-identified subject ID, COVID-19 status, age in years and sex were almost always included in the sample metadata. Subjects who had been exposed to COVID-19, were actively infected with it, or had recovered from it provided the deeply sampled blood TCRbeta repertoires that made up the dataset. Samples were obtained from the ongoing ImmuneRACE study (first 160 participants) and from 950 to 1,500 subjects provided by 6 global collaborators. The prospective study material was composed of cDNA or gDNA derived from T cells, B-cell-depleted T cells, or PBMCs. A freely available public database, intended as a resource for researchers studying the immune response to SARS-CoV-2, is where the repertoires were released. Where available, HLA class I and class II types were obtained from metadata supplied by the sample provider rather than from assay-based typing. What the work shows at the level of the full study, not this receptor alone: The quantity of clinical and demographic metadata differed by source and by participant and was supplied without curation.

From cysteine to phenylalanine, the CDR3 is 14 amino acids long. The only DNA kept is the CDR3, 42 bases in frame from the first base. In the germline V gene, CDR1 corresponds to MNHEY and CDR2 to SVGEGT. Compared with germline, V lacks 5 bases and J lacks 6 bases; bases without a gene match: 5. The collaborating institutions used their own protocols to collect whole blood in K2EDTA tubes. For TCRbeta analysis, collaborators shipped samples as frozen whole blood, isolated PBMCs, or DNA extracted from either of those sample types. TCRbeta CDR3 regions were amplified from genomic DNA by means of the immunoSEQ Assay, a bias-controlled multiplex PCR. The study's own analysis went as follows. Within the assay, amplification of reference gene primers was used to estimate how many nucleated cells each sample contained. To quantify the absolute abundance of each unique TCRbeta CDR3 rearrangement, sequence reads were collapsed and filtered. For each sample, productive Simpson clonality was calculated as the square root of Simpson's diversity index across productive rearrangements. TCRdb took over this immuneACCESS table, retaining in-frame rearrangements with V and J assigned. Such tables are incomplete; in checked studies, under half of the missing clones stem from an unresolved V gene, and the remainder is unexplained. V, J and clone size are those of that table, while D and trimming were read from the DNA. This sample is represented by 130,000 or so clones; about four fifths of them were singletons. Approximately 9.1% of the sample lies in the top ten.

In the case of this clone: What this receptor recognizes is not known. Qualities for individual bases were not recorded, and no much larger clone is one base off.

Recombination linked TRBV6-2 or TRBV6-3 to TRBJ2-2; a stretch of 8 junction bases matches TRBD1. This receptor was taken from an older woman with active or convalescent COVID-19. The specimen sequenced was peripheral blood. Here is the DNA: TGTGCCAGCAGTCCCCGGACAGGGCCCGGGGAGCTGTTTTTT. Translated, it gives CASSPRTGPGELFF.